This is a list of T cell receptor beta chains from one sample in a study of blood T cell repertoires in COVID-19. The assay was immunoSEQ multiplex PCR, and TCRdb's table has in-frame clones only and misses some. The sample has about 200,000 clones, more than 70% seen once. The sequenced sample consisted of peripheral blood. The receptors here all came from a man in his fifties with COVID-19, enrolled during active disease. CDR3s include the opening cysteine and the closing phenylalanine or tryptophan.

v_call: TRBV7-9
cdr3_aa: CASSSSMPRLAGGYEQFF

v_call: TRBV27
cdr3_aa: CASHQQGANYEQYF

v_call: TRBV27
cdr3_aa: CASSRSGNSYNEQFF

v_call: TRBV14
cdr3_aa: CASRGSGQGHSPLHF

v_call: TRBV6-2/TRBV6-3
cdr3_aa: CASSYSNEGAPYEQYF

v_call: TRBV7-2
cdr3_aa: CASSLLGGAGYTF

v_call: TRBV10-1
cdr3_aa: CASSEDRGETQYF

v_call: TRBV2
cdr3_aa: CANSPLAKQYNEQFF

v_call: TRBV7-8
cdr3_aa: CASSLPGLPFVIF

v_call: TRBV11-2
cdr3_aa: CASSFGPVDRRNSPLHF

v_call: TRBV6-6
cdr3_aa: CASSLRGAHTAGGTDTQYF

v_call: TRBV4-1
cdr3_aa: CASSQPDREYRGYTF

v_call: TRBV23-1
cdr3_aa: CASRRGTGELFF

v_call: TRBV4-2
cdr3_aa: CASSQEDRGLSEQFF

v_call: TRBV6-2/TRBV6-3
cdr3_aa: CASSTGQGALQPQHF

v_call: TRBV30
cdr3_aa: CAWMGASNPGELFF

v_call: TRBV6-5
cdr3_aa: CASRQVVSSYEQYF

v_call: TRBV5-1
cdr3_aa: CASSSLDSRGEQFF

v_call: TRBV5-1
cdr3_aa: CASRVALETQYF

v_call: TRBV19
cdr3_aa: CASSISPRGSTEAFF

v_call: TRBV10-3
cdr3_aa: CAITSGIGAGELFF

v_call: TRBV5-4
cdr3_aa: CASSLGLGGRATGELFF

v_call: TRBV5-6
cdr3_aa: CASSPGQGALYGYTF

v_call: TRBV7-9
cdr3_aa: CASSSTGSQPQHF

v_call: TRBV18
cdr3_aa: CASSPPPGNEKLFF

v_call: TRBV7-2
cdr3_aa: CASSFWDGSYEQYF

v_call: TRBV5-1
cdr3_aa: CASSRTGEPTNEKLFF

v_call: TRBV7-7
cdr3_aa: CASSLGGDRVGYNEQFF

v_call: TRBV28
cdr3_aa: CASSLAGSTDTQYF

v_call: TRBV19
cdr3_aa: CASSITGGGAGAYEQYF

v_call: TRBV6-5
cdr3_aa: CASSYSKGQGYEQYF

v_call: TRBV5-5
cdr3_aa: CASSLGPGVGTDTQYF

v_call: TRBV3-1/TRBV3-2
cdr3_aa: CASSPLQETQYF

v_call: TRBV6-5
cdr3_aa: CASSYHRVGQETQYF

v_call: TRBV29-1
cdr3_aa: CSIRTGLEQYF

v_call: TRBV6-5
cdr3_aa: CASRNPGQYYEQYF

v_call: TRBV5-1
cdr3_aa: CASSLLASGSQETQYF

v_call: TRBV5-4
cdr3_aa: CASSRGETQYF

v_call: TRBV6-5
cdr3_aa: CASSYFGAYEQYF

v_call: TRBV6-4
cdr3_aa: CASRRDWATGELFF

v_call: TRBV5-1
cdr3_aa: CASKIQGVDSPLHF

v_call: TRBV28
cdr3_aa: CASSSGGLNIQYF

v_call: TRBV3-1/TRBV3-2
cdr3_aa: CASSQSTGVIEAFF

v_call: TRBV6-5
cdr3_aa: CASGWGGTDTQYF

v_call: TRBV27
cdr3_aa: CASSFGQGLEAFF

v_call: TRBV9
cdr3_aa: CASSRTYWEPGLVWGYEQYF

v_call: TRBV11-1
cdr3_aa: CASSRQTSGRYEQYF

v_call: TRBV5-1
cdr3_aa: CASSLGVQGKSTEAFF

v_call: TRBV24-1
cdr3_aa: CATSGLDRASGYTF

v_call: TRBV19
cdr3_aa: CASRGQGLPNEKLFF

v_call: TRBV3-1/TRBV3-2
cdr3_aa: CASSQQGASTDTQYF

v_call: TRBV6-5
cdr3_aa: CASSYRGRAVDTQYF

v_call: TRBV6-5
cdr3_aa: CATRPGGGGTEAFF

v_call: TRBV19
cdr3_aa: CASSMRSGFATETQYF

v_call: TRBV14
cdr3_aa: CASSQDRGLAGYNEQFF